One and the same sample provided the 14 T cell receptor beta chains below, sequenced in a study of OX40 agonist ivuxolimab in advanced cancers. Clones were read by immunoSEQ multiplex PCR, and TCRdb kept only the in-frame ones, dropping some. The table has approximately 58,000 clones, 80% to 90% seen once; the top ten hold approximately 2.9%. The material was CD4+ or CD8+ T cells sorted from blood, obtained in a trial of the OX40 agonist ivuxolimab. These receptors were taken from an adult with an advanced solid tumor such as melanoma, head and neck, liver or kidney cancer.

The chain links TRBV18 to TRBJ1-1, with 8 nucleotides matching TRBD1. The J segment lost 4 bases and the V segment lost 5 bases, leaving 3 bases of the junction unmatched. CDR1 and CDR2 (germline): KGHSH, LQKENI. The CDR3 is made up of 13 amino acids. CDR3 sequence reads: CASSTDRVTEAFF. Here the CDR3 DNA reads TGTGCCAGCTCAACGGACAGGGTCACTGAAGCTTTCTTT.

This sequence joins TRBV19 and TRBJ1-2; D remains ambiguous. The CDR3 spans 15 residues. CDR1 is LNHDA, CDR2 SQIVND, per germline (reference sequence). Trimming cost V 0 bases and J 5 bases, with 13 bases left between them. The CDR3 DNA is TGTGCCAGTAGTATAGAGTTAACGGGTACTTATGGCTACACCTTC. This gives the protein CASSIELTGTYGYTF.

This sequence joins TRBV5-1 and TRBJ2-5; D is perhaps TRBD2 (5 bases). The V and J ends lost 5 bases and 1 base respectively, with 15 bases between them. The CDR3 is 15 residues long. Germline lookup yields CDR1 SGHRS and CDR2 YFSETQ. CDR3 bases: TGCGCCAGCAGTAGCCGTGCGGGCCTCCAAGAGACCCAGTACTTC. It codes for CASSSRAGLQETQYF.

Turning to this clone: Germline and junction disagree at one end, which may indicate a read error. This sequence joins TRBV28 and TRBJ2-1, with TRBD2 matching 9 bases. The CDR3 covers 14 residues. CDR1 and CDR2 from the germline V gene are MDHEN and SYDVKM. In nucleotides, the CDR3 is TGTGCCAGCAAAACTAGCGGGTTCTACAATGAGCGGTTCTTC. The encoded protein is CASKTSGFYNERFF. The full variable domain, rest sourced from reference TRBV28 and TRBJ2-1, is DVKVTQSSRYLVKRTGEKVFLECVQDMDHENMFWYRQDPGLGLRLIYFSYDVKMKEKGDIPEGYSVSREKKERFSLILESASTNQTSMYLCASKTSGFYNERFFGPGTRLTVL.

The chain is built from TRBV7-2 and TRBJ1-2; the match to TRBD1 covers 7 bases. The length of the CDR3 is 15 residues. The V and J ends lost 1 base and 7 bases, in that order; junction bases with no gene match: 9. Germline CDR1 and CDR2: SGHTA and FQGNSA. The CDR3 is CASSLVAGQGGGYTF. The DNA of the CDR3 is TGTGCCAGCAGCTTAGTGGCAGGCCAGGGGGGTGGCTACACCTTC.

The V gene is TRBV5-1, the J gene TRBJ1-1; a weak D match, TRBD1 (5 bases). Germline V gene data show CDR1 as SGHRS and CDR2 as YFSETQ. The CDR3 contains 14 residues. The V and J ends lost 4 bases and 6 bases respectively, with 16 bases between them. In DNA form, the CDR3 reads TGCGCCAGCAGCCCTCTTTGGGGGGGGGCTGAAGCTTTCTTT. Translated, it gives CASSPLWGGAEAFF. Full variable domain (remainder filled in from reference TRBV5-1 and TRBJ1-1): KAGVTQTPRYLIKTRGQQVTLSCSPISGHRSVSWYQQTPGQGLQFLFEYFSETQRNKGNFPGRFSGRQFSNSRSEMNVSTLELGDSALYLCASSPLWGGAEAFFGQGTRLTVV.

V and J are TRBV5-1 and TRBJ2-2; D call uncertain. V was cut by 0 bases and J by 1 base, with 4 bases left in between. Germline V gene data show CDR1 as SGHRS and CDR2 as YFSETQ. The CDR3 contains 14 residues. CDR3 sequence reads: CASSLGQNTGELFF. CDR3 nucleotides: TGCGCCAGCAGCTTGGGCCAGAACACCGGGGAGCTGTTTTTT.

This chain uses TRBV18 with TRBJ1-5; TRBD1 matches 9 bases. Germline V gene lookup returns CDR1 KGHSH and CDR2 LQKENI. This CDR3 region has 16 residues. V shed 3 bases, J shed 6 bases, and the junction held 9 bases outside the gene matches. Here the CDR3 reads CASSPTTGGGSQPQHF. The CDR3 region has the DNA TGTGCCAGCTCACCTACGACAGGGGGGGGGAGTCAGCCCCAGCATTTT.

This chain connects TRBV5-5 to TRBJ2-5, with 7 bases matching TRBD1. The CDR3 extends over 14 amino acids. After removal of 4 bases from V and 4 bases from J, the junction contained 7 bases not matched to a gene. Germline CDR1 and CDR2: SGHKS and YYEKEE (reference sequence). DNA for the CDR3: TGTGCCAGCAGCCCTAGACAGGGACGAGAGACCCAGTACTTC. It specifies CASSPRQGRETQYF.

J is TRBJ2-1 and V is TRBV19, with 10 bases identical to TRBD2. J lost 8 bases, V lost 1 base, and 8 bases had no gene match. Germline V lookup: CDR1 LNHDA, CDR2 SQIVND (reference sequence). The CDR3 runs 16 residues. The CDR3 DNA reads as TGTGCCAGTAGTATAGGAGCGGGAGGGCCAACGGATGAGCAGTTCTTC. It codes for CASSIGAGGPTDEQFF.

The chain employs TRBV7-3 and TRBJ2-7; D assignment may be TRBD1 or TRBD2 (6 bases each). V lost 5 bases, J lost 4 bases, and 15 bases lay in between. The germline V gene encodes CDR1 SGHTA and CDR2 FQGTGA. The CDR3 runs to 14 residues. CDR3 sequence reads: CASSARPGAYEQYF. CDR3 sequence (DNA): TGTGCCAGCAGCGCTCGGCCGGGGGCGTACGAGCAGTACTTC.

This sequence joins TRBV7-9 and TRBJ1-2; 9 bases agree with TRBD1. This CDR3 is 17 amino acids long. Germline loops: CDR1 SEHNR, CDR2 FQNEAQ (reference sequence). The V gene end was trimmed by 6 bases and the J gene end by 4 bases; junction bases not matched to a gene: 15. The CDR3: CASRLLYLTGGVYGYTF. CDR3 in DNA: TGTGCCAGCAGGCTTTTGTACCTAACAGGGGGCGTCTATGGCTACACCTTC.

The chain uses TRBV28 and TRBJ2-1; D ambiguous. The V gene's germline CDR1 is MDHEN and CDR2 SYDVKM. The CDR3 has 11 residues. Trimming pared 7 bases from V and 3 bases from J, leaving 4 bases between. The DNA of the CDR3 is TGTGCCAGCACCATCTACAATGAGCAGTTCTTC. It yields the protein CASTIYNEQFF.

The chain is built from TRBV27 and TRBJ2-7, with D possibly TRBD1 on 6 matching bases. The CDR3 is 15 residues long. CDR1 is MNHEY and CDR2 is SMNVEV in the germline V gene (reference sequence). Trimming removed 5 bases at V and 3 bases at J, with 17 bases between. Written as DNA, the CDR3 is TGTGCCAGCAGTCTCACAGGGAATAGAATCTACGAGCAGTACTTC. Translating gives CASSLTGNRIYEQYF.